Sequencing of this TCR beta chain was carried out in a study of blood T cells in healthy people across ages. Germline V gene lookup returns CDR1 MNHEY and CDR2 SVGEGT. Trimming took off 4 bases at V and 6 bases at J, with 13 bases between the two ends. The CDR3 contains 14 residues. Sample-barcoded 5' priming and a J-beta primer mix drove a second PCR of roughly 6 to 12 cycles. Each cDNA molecule was tagged by a template-switch adaptor that had 12 random nucleotides. TCRdb re-called the 5' RACE reads with MiXCR, one entry per CDR3 protein. The sample has about 1.8 million distinct CDR3 sequences, roughly 52% seen once; the top ten hold approximately 2.1%.

Sequencing input: blood. The source is a woman between 40 and 55 years old in good health. The chain is built from TRBV6-2 or TRBV6-3 and TRBJ2-1, with D tentatively TRBD1 (5 bases). The DNA for the CDR3 is TGTGCCAGCAGTTCTATAGGGGCAGCCAATGAGCAGTTCTTC. It codes for CASSSIGAANEQFF.